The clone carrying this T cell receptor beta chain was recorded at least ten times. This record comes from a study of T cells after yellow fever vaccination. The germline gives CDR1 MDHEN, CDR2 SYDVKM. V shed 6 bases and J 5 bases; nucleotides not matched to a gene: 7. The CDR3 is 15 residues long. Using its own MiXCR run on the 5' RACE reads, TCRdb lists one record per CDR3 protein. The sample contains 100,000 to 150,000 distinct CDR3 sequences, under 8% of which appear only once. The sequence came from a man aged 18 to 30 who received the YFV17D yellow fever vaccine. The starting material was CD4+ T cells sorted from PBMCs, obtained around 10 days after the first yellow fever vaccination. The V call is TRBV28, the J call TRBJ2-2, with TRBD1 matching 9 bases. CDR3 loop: CASSPTGGGTGELFF. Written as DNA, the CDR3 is TGTGCCAGCAGCCCCACAGGGGGCGGGACCGGGGAGCTGTTTTTT.